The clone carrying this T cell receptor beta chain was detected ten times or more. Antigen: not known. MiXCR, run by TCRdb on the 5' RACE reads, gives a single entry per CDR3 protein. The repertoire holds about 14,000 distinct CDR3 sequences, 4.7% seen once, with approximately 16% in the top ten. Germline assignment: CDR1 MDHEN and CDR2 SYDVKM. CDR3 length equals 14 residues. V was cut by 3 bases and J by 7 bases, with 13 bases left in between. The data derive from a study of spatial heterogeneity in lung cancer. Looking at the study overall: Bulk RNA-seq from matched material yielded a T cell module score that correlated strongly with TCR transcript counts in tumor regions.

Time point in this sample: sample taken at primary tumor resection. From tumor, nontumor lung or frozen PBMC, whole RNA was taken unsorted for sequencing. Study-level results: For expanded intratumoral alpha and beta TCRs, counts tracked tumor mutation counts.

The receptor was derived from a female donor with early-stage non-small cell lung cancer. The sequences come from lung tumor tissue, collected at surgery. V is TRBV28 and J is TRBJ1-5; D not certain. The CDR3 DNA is TGTGCCAGCAGTTTCGGAGGGATCGGGCAGCCCCAGCATTTT. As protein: CASSFGGIGQPQHF.